This T cell receptor (beta chain) is drawn from a study of blood T cell repertoires in COVID-19. The wider study: Samples of COVID-19 (acute and convalescent) were obtained from the United States, Italy and Spain.

This CDR3 is built from 16 residues. V lost 3 bases and J lost 7; bases outside the gene matches: 10. From germline, CDR1 is KGHSH and CDR2 LQKENI. Sequencing used immunoSEQ multiplex PCR; TCRdb keeps in-frame clones, though not all of them. Among over 150,000 clones listed, about 87% were seen once. Source material: peripheral blood. The rearrangement links TRBV18 to TRBJ2-1, with 9 bases lining up with TRBD1. The sequence came from a woman in her seventies with COVID-19, enrolled during active disease. DNA for the CDR3: TGTGCCAGCTCACCCCTAAAACAGGGGGCGTTTAATGAGCAGTTCTTC. This sequence encodes CASSPLKQGAFNEQFF.